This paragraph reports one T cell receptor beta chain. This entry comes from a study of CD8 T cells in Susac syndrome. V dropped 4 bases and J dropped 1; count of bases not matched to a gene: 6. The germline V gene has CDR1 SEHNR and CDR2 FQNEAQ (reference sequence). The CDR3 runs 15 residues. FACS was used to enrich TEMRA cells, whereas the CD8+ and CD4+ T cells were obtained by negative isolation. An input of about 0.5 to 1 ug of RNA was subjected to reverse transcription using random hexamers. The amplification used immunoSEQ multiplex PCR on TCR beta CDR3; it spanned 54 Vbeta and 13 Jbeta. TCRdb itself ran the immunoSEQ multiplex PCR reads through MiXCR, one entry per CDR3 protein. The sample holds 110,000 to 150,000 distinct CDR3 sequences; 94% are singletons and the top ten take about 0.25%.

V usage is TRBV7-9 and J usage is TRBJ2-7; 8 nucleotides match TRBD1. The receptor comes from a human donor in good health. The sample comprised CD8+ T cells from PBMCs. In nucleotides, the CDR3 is TGTGCCAGCAGCTCGGGGACAGGACCTTCCTACGAGCAGTACTTC. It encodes CASSSGTGPSYEQYF.